A single sample gave rise to the 7 T cell receptor beta chains below, sequenced in a study of T cell responses to AZD1222 COVID-19 vaccine. Only in-frame clones appear in the TCRdb table, and some are missing; sequencing was by immunoSEQ multiplex PCR. The profile shows fewer than 130,000 clones, 88% of them singletons. Here the sequenced sample was peripheral blood, taken on day 0 of AZD1222 vaccination. These receptors originate from an adult in good health.

The rearrangement links TRBV19 to TRBJ1-2; D is possibly TRBD1 (5 bases). CDR3 length: 13 residues. V lost 4 bases and J 4 bases, leaving 10 bases between the germline ends. CDR1 and CDR2 (germline): LNHDA, SQIVND (reference sequence). The CDR3, as DNA: TGTGCCAGTAGTAGGGACGGAAGCTATGGCTACACCTTC. This sequence encodes CASSRDGSYGYTF. The whole variable domain, remainder taken from reference TRBV19 and TRBJ1-2, is DGGITQSPKYLFRKEGQNVTLSCEQNLNHDAMYWYRQDPGQGLRLIYYSQIVNDFQKGDIAEGYSVSREKKESFPLTVTSAQKNPTAFYLCASSRDGSYGYTFGSGTRLTVV.

The chain recombines TRBV20-1 with TRBJ2-2, with unresolved D. Germline V CDR1 and CDR2: DFQATT, SNEGSKA (reference sequence). V lost 3 bases, J lost 0 bases, and 11 bases lay in between. This CDR3 spans 15 amino acids. DNA for the CDR3: TGCAGTGCTAGTAACCCGGCCGCGAACACCGGGGAGCTGTTTTTT. Encoded protein: CSASNPAANTGELFF.

This chain connects TRBV29-1 to TRBJ1-4; tentative D call: TRBD1 (6 bases). Looked up from germline, CDR1 is SQVTM and CDR2 is ANQGSEA. This CDR3 is built from 13 residues. In DNA, the CDR3 is TGCAGTCACTTCAGGGGAGGAGGTGAAAAACTGTTTTTT. It specifies CSHFRGGGEKLFF.

The chain recombines TRBV10-3 with TRBJ1-1; D uncertain. The germline gives CDR1 ENHRY, CDR2 SYGVKD. CDR3 size: 12 residues. V was pared by 2 bases and J by 4 bases, with 5 bases between. The CDR3 reads CAISERATEAFF. The DNA of the CDR3 is TGTGCCATCAGTGAGCGGGCCACTGAAGCTTTCTTT.

The genes are TRBV27 and TRBJ1-2; possibly TRBD1 for D (6 bases). This CDR3 is built from 15 residues. Germline-derived CDR1 and CDR2 are MNHEY and SMNVEV (reference sequence). Trimming took off 8 bases at V and 3 bases at J, with 19 bases between the two ends. CDR3 in amino acids: CASRAHQEGDYGYTF. CDR3 DNA: TGTGCCAGCCGGGCACACCAAGAGGGGGACTATGGCTACACCTTC.

The chain links TRBV2 to TRBJ1-5; D is ambiguous. Trimming removed 4 bases from V and 4 bases from J, with 8 bases in between. The CDR3 runs 13 residues. Germline-derived CDR1 and CDR2 are SNHLY and FYNNEI. The chain's CDR3 is CASSVPGNQPQHF. As DNA, the CDR3 is TGTGCCAGCAGTGTCCCGGGGAATCAGCCCCAGCATTTT. Full variable domain (missing parts from reference TRBV2 and TRBJ1-5): EPEVTQTPSHQVTQMGQEVILRCVPISNHLYFYWYRQILGQKVEFLVSFYNNEISEKSEIFDDQFSVERPDGSNFTLKIRSTKLEDSAMYFCASSVPGNQPQHFGDGTRLSIL.

CDR3 in amino acids: CSASYQGMSTDTQYF. The DNA of the CDR3 is TGCAGTGCTAGTTATCAGGGGATGAGCACAGATACGCAGTATTTT. This chain connects TRBV20-1 to TRBJ2-3, with TRBD1 as a possible D gene (6 bases). Germline CDR1 DFQATT, CDR2 SNEGSKA (reference sequence). Trimming cost V 3 bases and J 0 bases, with 13 bases left between them. There are 15 residues in the CDR3.